This T cell receptor (beta chain) was recovered during a study of T-cell reconstitution after alpha-beta-depleted transplantation in children. General study findings and limits: It was reported that alpha-beta T cells came from several hundred expanded graft clones (about two months after transplant).

A library of TCRbeta sequences, prepared with unique molecular identifiers, was generated. TCRdb passed the PCR reads through MiXCR, listing each CDR3 protein once. There are under 250,000 distinct CDR3 sequences in the sample; about 6.6% occur only once, and approximately 5.7% lies in the top ten. There are 16 residues in the CDR3. Trimming removed 6 bases at V and 8 bases at J, with 22 bases between. Germline lookup yields CDR1 MDHEN and CDR2 SYDVKM. This clonotype was seen only once. Its antigen is unidentified. The chain couples TRBV28 to TRBJ1-4; D not resolved. The specimen comprised PBMCs, sampled before TCRalphabeta/CD19-depleted stem cell transplant. This TCR was recovered from a boy aged 2 to 9 with acute lymphoblastic leukemia, due to receive a stem cell transplant. This CDR3 is CASSSRVGLSWEKLFF. The CDR3 region has the DNA TGTGCCAGCAGCTCTCGGGTCGGATTGTCTTGGGAAAAACTGTTTTTT.